This is a list of T cell receptor beta chains from one sample in a study of memory CD4+ T cells and cytomegalovirus serostatus. Using immunoSEQ multiplex PCR, the repertoire was profiled, and TCRdb retains in-frame clones only, with some absent. Counted here are over 40,000 clones, 70% to 85% occurring once; the ten biggest clones make up under 0.65%. The specimen sequenced was memory CD4+ T cells from blood. The source is an adult in good health and CMV-seronegative. Each CDR3 is given with its conserved first and last residue. The D gene is left open where the match is weak. The listing skips clone size in some rows; elsewhere it reads once, few, many or a size class.

v_gene	abundance	d_gene	j_gene	CDR3nt	CDR3aa
TRBV7-3	.	TRBD1	TRBJ2-1	TGTGCCAGCAGCTTAGGTCGGGACAGCAATGAGCAGTTCTTC	CASSLGRDSNEQFF
TRBV4-1	.	TRBD1	TRBJ1-2	TGCGCCAGCAGCCAAGTCGGAGTGACAGGGGAGGCGGAGGGCTACACCTTC	CASSQVGVTGEAEGYTF
TRBV11-3	few	.	TRBJ1-2	TGTGCCAGCAGCTTACAGGGTCGGGTTAACTATGGCTACACCTTC	CASSLQGRVNYGYTF
TRBV28	.	.	TRBJ2-3	TGTGCCAGCAGGAAGTCGGGGGGCCCCACAGATACGCAGTATTTT	CASRKSGGPTDTQYF
TRBV7-9	.	TRBD1	TRBJ1-2	TGTGCCAGCAGCTTTTCTCCGGGACAGAACTATGGCTACACCTTC	CASSFSPGQNYGYTF
TRBV21-1	.	.	TRBJ2-2	TGTGCCAGCAGCCCGGGACAGGGGGCCACCGGGGAGCTGTTTTTT	CASSPGQGATGELFF
TRBV25-1	.	.	TRBJ1-1	TGTGCCAGCAGCACCGGGCCTAACACTGAAGCTTTCTTT	CASSTGPNTEAFF
TRBV29-1	.	.	TRBJ1-2	TGCAGCGTTCCGTCAGGGGTAGATTGGCCCTATGGCTACACCTTC	CSVPSGVDWPYGYTF
TRBV5-1	.	TRBD1	TRBJ1-6	TGCGCCAGCAGCCCGTGGGACAGAAATAATTCACCCCTCCACTTT	CASSPWDRNNSPLHF
TRBV7-6	.	TRBD1	TRBJ2-2	TGTGCCAGCAGCCCCCGGACAGGGGGAAATTTGAACACCGGGGAGCTGTTTTTT	CASSPRTGGNLNTGELFF
TRBV5-1	.	.	TRBJ1-1	TGCGCCAGCAGCTTGGTCGGGGAGGGTAGCACTGAAGCTTTCTTT	CASSLVGEGSTEAFF
TRBV5-8	.	TRBD1	TRBJ1-4	TGTGCCAGCAGCTCAGGTTACAGGGGCGCGCATGAAAAACTGTTTTTT	CASSSGYRGAHEKLFF
TRBV29-1	once	.	TRBJ2-2	TGCAGCGCCCAGGTCGGGGCCGCGAGGGCCGGGGAGCTGTTTTTT	CSAQVGAARAGELFF
TRBV9	.	TRBD1	TRBJ1-6	TGTGCCAGCAGCGTGGATGGGGGACAGGCAAATTCACCCCTCCACTTT	CASSVDGGQANSPLHF
TRBV7-9	.	.	TRBJ1-2	TGTGCCAGCAGCTGGGACACTGAACACTATGGCTACACCTTC	CASSWDTEHYGYTF
TRBV5-4	.	TRBD2	TRBJ2-5	TGTGCCAGCAGCTTGGAGTCGCGGGGGGGCCAGGGGACCCAGTACTTC	CASSLESRGGQGTQYF
TRBV4-3	.	TRBD1	TRBJ1-1	TGCGCCAGCAGCGTTGATGGGACAGGGAACACTGAAGCTTTCTTT	CASSVDGTGNTEAFF
TRBV11-2	.	.	TRBJ2-5	TGTGCCAGCAGCACCCGGGACTTCCAAGAGACCCAGTACTTC	CASSTRDFQETQYF
TRBV5-1	.	.	TRBJ2-3	TGCGCCAGCAGCTTGGATGGCGACTCCACAGATACGCAGTATTTT	CASSLDGDSTDTQYF
TRBV11-1	.	TRBD1	TRBJ2-4	TGTGCCAGCAGCCCTAGGGTTCTACAGGGGGCGCGGTATGAAAACATTCAGTACTTC	CASSPRVLQGARYENIQYF
TRBV5-1	.	.	TRBJ2-3	TGCGCCAGCAGCTTTCCCGGGGAGGATACGCAGTATTTT	CASSFPGEDTQYF
TRBV5-1	.	.	TRBJ1-1	TGCGCCAGCAGCTTGCTGGGGGACATGAACACTGAAGCTTTCTTT	CASSLLGDMNTEAFF
TRBV7-2	.	.	TRBJ1-2	TGTGCCAGCAGTTATACTGGGACGGACTATGGCTACACCTTC	CASSYTGTDYGYTF
TRBV7-2	.	TRBD1	TRBJ2-5	TGTGCCAGCAGCTTGGGAAGACAGGGGGCCTGGGCCCAGTACTTC	CASSLGRQGAWAQYF
TRBV7-8	.	.	TRBJ1-4	TGTGCCAGCAGCTTAGGGGGACCTAATGAAAAACTGTTTTTT	CASSLGGPNEKLFF
TRBV4-3	.	TRBD2	TRBJ2-3	TGCGCCAGCAGCCGCGGAGCTAGCGGGAATACGCAGTATTTT	CASSRGASGNTQYF
TRBV5-6	.	.	TRBJ2-5	TGTGCCAGCAGCTTGCAGCAAATAGGAACCCAGTACTTC	CASSLQQIGTQYF
TRBV28	.	.	TRBJ1-1	TGTGCCAGCAGTCGCAGAGATACCGTGAAGACTGAAGCTTTCTTT	CASSRRDTVKTEAFF
TRBV7-2	.	TRBD1	TRBJ1-1	TGTGCCAGCAGCTTGACAGGGGAAAAAGCTTTCTTT	CASSLTGEKAFF
TRBV7-9	.	TRBD1	TRBJ1-2	TGTGCCAGCAGCTTACACGGCGGGACAGGTATCGGTGGCTACACCTTC	CASSLHGGTGIGGYTF
TRBV5-5	few	.	TRBJ1-2	TGTGCCAGCAGCTTAAGGGACCTAACTCACTATGGCTACACCTTC	CASSLRDLTHYGYTF
TRBV7-2	.	.	TRBJ1-4	TGTGCCAGCAGCTTTTCCGAAAAACTGTTTTTT	CASSFSEKLFF
TRBV11-3	.	.	TRBJ2-2	TGTGCCAGCAGCTTAGCTGTAGCGAACACCGGGGAGCTGTTTTTT	CASSLAVANTGELFF
TRBV7-2	.	.	TRBJ1-2	TGTGCCAGCAGCTTAGTTTTCGACAGGAAGACCGGCTATGGCTACACCTTC	CASSLVFDRKTGYGYTF
TRBV13	.	.	TRBJ2-2	TGTGCCAGCTCCGATGTGAGGGGTCCGAACACCGGGGAGCTGTTTTTT	CASSDVRGPNTGELFF
TRBV7-6	.	TRBD1	TRBJ1-6	TGTGCCAGCAGCTTAGCCTCCGGACAGGGATCAGGGTCACCCCTCCACTTT	CASSLASGQGSGSPLHF
TRBV4-2	.	.	TRBJ2-3	TGTGCCAGCAGCCAAGAAGGGGGGGGCTGGTACACAGATACGCAGTATTTT	CASSQEGGGWYTDTQYF
TRBV28	.	.	TRBJ2-6	TGTGCCAGCAGTTTTTGGGGCTCTGGGGCCAACGTCCTGACTTTC	CASSFWGSGANVLTF
TRBV7-9	.	.	TRBJ1-4	TGTGCCAGCAGCTTAGAAGGGGGAAAACTGTTTTTT	CASSLEGGKLFF
TRBV5-1	.	TRBD1	TRBJ1-4	TGCGCCAGCAGCGGAACGACAGGGGTCGAAAAACTGTTTTTT	CASSGTTGVEKLFF
TRBV15	once	.	TRBJ2-5	TGTGCCACCAGCAGAGATCGAGGGGCCGGGGAGACCCAGTACTTC	CATSRDRGAGETQYF
TRBV5-1	.	.	TRBJ1-3	TGCGCCAGCAGCGCTGGGGCGTCTGGAAACACCATATATTTT	CASSAGASGNTIYF
TRBV27	.	.	TRBJ1-3	TGTGCCAGCACTAATAAGCAACAAACCCACGGAAACACCATATATTTT	CASTNKQQTHGNTIYF